What follows is one T cell receptor beta chain and its context. Its antigen is unknown. This entry belongs to a study of cytomegalovirus exposure and HLA in healthy donors. The study's findings and limits: Accounts indicate the classifier identified cytomegalovirus status with strong specificity and sensitivity. It was taken for granted in presence/absence analyses that sequencing depth across donors was roughly uniform. Only CMV serostatus was available as immune exposure information.

Researchers ran the PCR with 60 Vbeta and 13 Jbeta primers. Here immunoSEQ multiplex PCR was the method, and the copy in TCRdb shows in-frame clones only, minus some. This sample's table has approximately 77,000 clones. The sample comprised PBMCs. This clonotype was sampled from a man in his thirties or forties in good health and CMV-seronegative.

As DNA, the CDR3 is TGTGCCATCAGTACGTCCAGACTCGCCTATGGCTACACCTTC. It yields the protein CAISTSRLAYGYTF. This chain joins TRBV10-3 and TRBJ1-2; D gene unclear. The length of the CDR3 is 14 residues. Germline V lookup: CDR1 ENHRY, CDR2 SYGVKD. Trimming took off 5 bases at V and 4 bases at J, with 14 bases between the two ends.